This TCR beta chain was recovered during a study of blood T cell repertoires in COVID-19. In the study overall: COVID-19 samples from acute and convalescent phases originated in the United States, Italy and Spain.

Trimming took 1 base from V and 4 from J, leaving 7 bases between them. Germline CDR1 reads MNHEY; CDR2 reads SVGEGT. The CDR3 totals 13 residues. Original analysis: The authors estimated nucleated cell counts from reference gene primer amplification. Only in-frame clones appear in the TCRdb table, and some are missing; sequencing was by immunoSEQ multiplex PCR. V and J calls and clone size are those listed in that table; D and trimming were worked out from the DNA. Among roughly 80,000 clones listed, around four fifths were seen once. The chain carries TRBV6-2 or TRBV6-3 and TRBJ2-5; D remains unclear. The receptor was isolated from a human donor in a cohort sampled during active COVID-19. Sequences were obtained from peripheral blood. Here the CDR3 DNA reads TGTGCCAGCAGTTACTTGGGCCCAGAGACCCAGTACTTC. Its protein product is CASSYLGPETQYF.